This T cell receptor beta chain originates from a study of shared clonotypes between healthy human individuals. Study-level results: The study found lower generation probabilities in non-shared clonotypes than in those shared by all four donors. Among donors, the sharing of clonotypes was expected to be influenced by sequencing depth.

In the naive CD8 group, cells lacked CD45RO and were positively selected for CCR7, so terminally differentiated effector memory CD45RA+ cells were left out. The material for each subset, its genomic DNA, was split evenly across several immunoSEQ plates. The assay was immunoSEQ multiplex PCR, and TCRdb's table has in-frame clones only and misses some. This table holds about 820,000 clones, 85% to 95% found once. Worth noting for this clone: Its antigen is undetermined.

The origin of this receptor is a man younger than 45 in good health. The sample taken for sequencing was naive CD8+ T cells sorted from blood.

The CDR3 nucleotides read TGTGCCAGCAGCCGACAGGGTAGAGGGGAGCCCCAGCATTTT. Encoded protein: CASSRQGRGEPQHF. This sequence joins TRBV6-6 and TRBJ1-5, with 7 bases fitting TRBD1. Germline-derived CDR1 and CDR2 are MNHNY and SVGAGI (reference sequence). V shed 6 bases and J 8 bases; nucleotides not matched to a gene: 10. This CDR3 is 14 amino acids long.